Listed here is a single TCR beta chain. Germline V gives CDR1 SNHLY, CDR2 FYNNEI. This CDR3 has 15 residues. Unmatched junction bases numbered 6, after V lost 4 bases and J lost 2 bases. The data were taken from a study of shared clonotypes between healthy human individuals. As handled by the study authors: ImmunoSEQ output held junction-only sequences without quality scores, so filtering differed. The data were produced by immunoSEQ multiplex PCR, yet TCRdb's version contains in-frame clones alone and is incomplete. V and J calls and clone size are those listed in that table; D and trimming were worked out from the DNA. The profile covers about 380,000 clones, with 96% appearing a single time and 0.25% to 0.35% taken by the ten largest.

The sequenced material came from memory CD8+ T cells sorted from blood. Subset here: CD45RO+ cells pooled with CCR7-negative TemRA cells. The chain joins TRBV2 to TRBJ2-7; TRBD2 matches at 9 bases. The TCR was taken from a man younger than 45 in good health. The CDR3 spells CASSVPAGGPYEQYF. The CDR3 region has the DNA TGTGCCAGCAGTGTGCCAGCGGGAGGCCCCTACGAGCAGTACTTC.